A single sample gave rise to the 32 T cell receptor beta chains below, sequenced in a study of blood T cells in healthy people across ages (dated by TCRdb to the mid-2010s). Library prep was done by 5' RACE. Sequencing relied on an Illumina HiSeq 2500. The second PCR ran for about 7 to 11 cycles and used a J-beta primer mix along with a sample-barcoded 5' primer. In-frame beta chains were kept once TCRdb had trimmed the public reads at Q25 with fastp and called clones with MiXCR. Every entry covers one CDR3 protein and lists the most common genes and DNA from its rows. A total of approximately 580,000 distinct CDR3 sequences appear in this sample, 24% of them only once. The ten largest account for around 10% of the sample. The same specimen was also included in a second study, on T cells of mothers and their children.

Sequenced input: blood. All receptors come from a boy between 10 and 17 years old in good health.

This clonotype was picked up a small number of times. The J gene is TRBJ2-2, the V gene TRBV6-1; D unclear. The CDR3 is 16 amino acids. Germline values: CDR1 MNHNS, CDR2 SASEGT. V lost 8 bases, J lost 0 bases, and 16 bases lay in between. CDR3 DNA: TGTGCCAGCTCGAAAAACAGCAACACGAACACCGGGGAGCTGTTTTTT. It encodes CASSKNSNTNTGELFF.

The chain has TRBV28 and TRBJ1-2, with 7 bases lining up with TRBD1. The CDR3 consists of 14 residues. Germline assignment: CDR1 MDHEN and CDR2 SYDVKM. The ends lost 5 bases at V and 2 bases at J; junction bases unmatched: 5. This CDR3 reads CASSPTGPNYGYTF. In DNA, the CDR3 is TGTGCCAGCAGTCCGACAGGGCCCAACTATGGCTACACCTTC.

This clonotype was picked up a small number of times. The rearrangement links TRBV7-8 to TRBJ1-4; the D is unclear. Trimming left V 5 bases short and J 4 bases short, with 5 bases between. CDR1 is SGHVS and CDR2 is FQNEAQ in the germline V gene. This CDR3 is built from 12 residues. Here the CDR3 reads CASSQLNEKLFF. The CDR3 region has the DNA TGTGCCAGCAGCCAACTTAATGAAAAACTGTTTTTT.

This clonotype has at least ten counts. The V call is TRBV5-1, the J call TRBJ2-7; TRBD2 matches 10 bases. The CDR3 has 19 residues. V lost 1 base, J lost 5 bases, and 18 bases stayed unmatched. CDR1 and CDR2 from the germline V gene are SGHRS and YFSETQ. The CDR3 nucleotides read TGCGCCAGCAGCTTGACAGGGGCAGCGGGAGGGCCTCTGGGGAACGAGCAGTACTTC. This encodes CASSLTGAAGGPLGNEQYF.

The chain carries TRBV20-1 and TRBJ2-7, with a possible D match to TRBD1 (6 bases). CDR1 and CDR2 (germline): DFQATT, SNEGSKA (reference sequence). This CDR3 comprises 13 residues. Trimming took 6 bases from V and 7 from J, leaving 19 bases between them. CDR3 loop: CSARDKDLWEQYF. DNA of the CDR3: TGCAGTGCCCGGGACAAAGACCTCTGGGAGCAGTACTTC.

This rearrangement joins TRBV20-1 to TRBJ2-1; D assignment may be TRBD1 or TRBD2 (6 bases each). Germline V CDR1 and CDR2: DFQATT, SNEGSKA (reference sequence). V gave up 5 bases and J gave up 6 bases, with 17 bases separating them. This CDR3 has 14 amino acids. The CDR3 loop is CSAVGRGTTNEQFF. CDR3 bases: TGCAGTGCTGTGGGCCGCGGGACAACCAATGAGCAGTTCTTC.

The genes are TRBV20-1 and TRBJ1-5; 7 nucleotides match TRBD1. The germline CDR1 and CDR2 sequences are DFQATT and SNEGSKA (reference sequence). V lost 3 bases and J lost 3; bases outside the gene matches: 8. The length of the CDR3 is 15 residues. CDR3 sequence: CSASEGARSNQPQHF. CDR3 coding DNA: TGCAGTGCTAGTGAGGGGGCGAGGTCCAATCAGCCCCAGCATTTT.

This clonotype was picked up a small number of times. The chain carries TRBV6-2 or TRBV6-3 and TRBJ2-5, with D perhaps matching TRBD1 or TRBD2 (5 bases each). V was shortened by 2 bases and J by 1 base, with 14 bases between the two germline ends. Looked up from germline, CDR1 is MNHEY and CDR2 is SVGEGT. CDR3 length: 16 residues. CDR3 nucleotides: TGTGCCAGCAGTTACACGAGGGGTCAGGTCCAAGAGACCCAGTACTTC. This sequence encodes CASSYTRGQVQETQYF.

The chain has TRBV11-2 and TRBJ1-4, with TRBD1 matching 7 bases. V was clipped by 5 bases and J by 0 bases; unmatched bases: 15. Germline CDR1 reads SGHAT; CDR2 reads FQNNGV. This CDR3 has 19 amino acids. CDR3 in amino acids: CASSLSREGALPTNEKLFF. The CDR3 coding sequence is TGTGCCAGCAGCCTCTCCCGGGAGGGGGCTCTTCCAACTAATGAAAAACTGTTTTTT.

This clonotype was seen a few times. The V and J genes are TRBV20-1 and TRBJ2-4, with no clear D. The V gene's germline CDR1 is DFQATT and CDR2 SNEGSKA (reference sequence). The CDR3 totals 14 residues. Trimming took off 5 bases at V and 0 bases at J, with 11 bases between the two ends. Here the CDR3 reads CSAPRRLAKNIQYF. The CDR3 nucleotides are TGCAGTGCTCCTCGACGACTAGCCAAAAACATTCAGTACTTC.

This clonotype has only a few counts. This rearrangement joins TRBV15 to TRBJ2-7; 9 nucleotides match TRBD1. Germline V gene sequence: CDR1 LNHNV, CDR2 YYDKDF (reference sequence). V lost 0 bases to trimming and J lost 3 bases; unmatched junction nucleotides: 6. This CDR3 region has 16 residues. The CDR3 loop reads CATSRDASGQGYEQYF. CDR3 bases: TGTGCCACCAGCAGAGATGCTTCGGGACAGGGCTACGAGCAGTACTTC.

This clonotype appeared a few times. The V and J genes are TRBV5-1 and TRBJ2-6; 8 nucleotides match TRBD1. V lost 6 bases and J lost 4; bases outside the gene matches: 12. The CDR3 has 17 amino acids. CDR1 and CDR2 from the germline V gene are SGHRS and YFSETQ. The DNA for the CDR3 is TGCGCCAGCACCAGGGGGCCCACGTCGACAGGGGCCAACGTCCTGACTTTC. The encoded protein is CASTRGPTSTGANVLTF.

This clonotype was observed a few times. The V call is TRBV7-2, the J call TRBJ2-5, with unresolved D. The CDR3 spans 13 residues. Per the germline V gene, CDR1 is SGHTA and CDR2 is FQGNSA. V shed 3 bases and J shed 3 bases, with 8 bases lying between them. The CDR3 here is CASSFDRKETQYF. Here the CDR3 DNA reads TGTGCCAGCAGCTTCGACCGGAAAGAGACCCAGTACTTC.

This clonotype has a handful of counts. As DNA, the CDR3 is TGTGCCAGCTCCCCCGTGGGGGGCTACGAGCAGTACTTC. Translating it yields CASSPVGGYEQYF. This chain links TRBV18 with TRBJ2-7, with D maybe TRBD2 (6 bases). Trimming took 6 bases from V and 3 from J, leaving 12 bases between them. The V gene's germline CDR1 is KGHSH and CDR2 LQKENI. The CDR3 has 13 residues.

This clonotype showed up just a few times. The chain recombines TRBV9 with TRBJ2-3; 12 bases align to TRBD2. The CDR3 totals 19 residues. After removal of 4 bases from V and 4 bases from J, the junction contained 16 bases not matched to a gene. Germline CDR1 SGDLS, CDR2 YYNGEE. The CDR3 protein is CASSPLTSGSIGSADTQYF. DNA of the CDR3: TGTGCCAGCAGCCCCTTGACTAGCGGGAGTATCGGGTCCGCAGATACGCAGTATTTT. The full variable domain, rest sourced from reference TRBV9 and TRBJ2-3, is DSGVTQTPKHLITATGQRVTLRCSPRSGDLSVYWYQQSLDQGLQFLIQYYNGEERAKGNILERFSAQQFPDLHSELNLSSLELGDSALYFCASSPLTSGSIGSADTQYFGPGTRLTVL.

Many counts were recorded for this clonotype. The gene calls are TRBV7-9 and TRBJ1-3; TRBD1 matches at 7 bases. The junction had 14 bases not matched to a gene; V was cut back by 1 base and J by 8 bases. The CDR3 is 17 residues long. Germline CDR1 is SEHNR and CDR2 is FQNEAQ (reference sequence). CDR3 in amino acids: CASSLGVGGTDWDTIYF. CDR3 in DNA: TGTGCCAGCAGCTTAGGAGTTGGCGGGACAGATTGGGACACCATATATTTT.

This CDR3 reads CASSPRAGNAYNEQFF. For the CDR3, the DNA is TGCGCCAGCAGCCCCAGAGCGGGAAATGCCTACAATGAGCAGTTCTTC. The chain combines TRBV4-3 with TRBJ2-1; 7 bases align to TRBD2. The CDR3 is 16 residues long. CDR1 is LGHNA and CDR2 is YSLEER in the germline V gene. J was trimmed by 2 bases and V by 4 bases; bases with no gene match: 8.

The gene calls are TRBV7-8 and TRBJ2-5; TRBD2 matches 11 bases. The CDR3 runs 17 residues. The V gene's germline CDR1 is SGHVS and CDR2 FQNEAQ. Unmatched junction bases numbered 8, after V lost 5 bases and J lost 0 bases. The CDR3 nucleotides read TGTGCCAGCAGCCCGGGACTAGCGGTCCTGTACCAAGAGACCCAGTACTTC. Translating gives CASSPGLAVLYQETQYF.

The rearrangement links TRBV12-3 or TRBV12-4 to TRBJ2-4; D may be TRBD1 (5 bases). V was pared by 6 bases and J by 6 bases, with 18 bases between. CDR3 length equals 15 residues. This chain's CDR3 is CASRSSGFRINIQYF. In DNA form, the CDR3 reads TGTGCCAGCAGGTCCTCAGGGTTCCGGATAAACATTCAGTACTTC.

With regard to this clonotype: At one of its ends the junction is not consistent with the germline gene, which may arise from a read error. The rearrangement links TRBV10-3 to TRBJ2-5, with 9 bases aligning to TRBD1. The CDR3 runs to 13 residues. Germline V CDR1 and CDR2: ENHRY, SYGVKD. This CDR3 is CAISEGDRAAPNF. CDR3 in DNA: TGTGCCATCAGTGAAGGGGACAGGGCCGCCCCCAACTTC.

The rearrangement links TRBV5-1 to TRBJ2-1; 11 nucleotides agree with TRBD2. Germline V gives CDR1 SGHRS, CDR2 YFSETQ. The CDR3 loop spans 15 amino acids. The ends lost 0 bases at V and 6 bases at J; junction bases unmatched: 2. The CDR3 region is CASSLALAGGNEQFF. CDR3 nucleotides: TGCGCCAGCAGCTTGGCCCTAGCGGGGGGCAATGAGCAGTTCTTC. Using reference TRBV5-1 and TRBJ2-1 for the parts outside the CDR3, the full variable domain is KAGVTQTPRYLIKTRGQQVTLSCSPISGHRSVSWYQQTPGQGLQFLFEYFSETQRNKGNFPGRFSGRQFSNSRSEMNVSTLELGDSALYLCASSLALAGGNEQFFGPGTRLTVL.

To note about this clonotype: A read error may account for a junction end that differs from germline. The rearrangement joins TRBV7-7 to TRBJ2-5, with a weak D call TRBD2 (6 bases). The CDR3 consists of 15 residues. CDR1 and CDR2 from the germline V gene are SSHAT and FNYEAQ (reference sequence). The CDR3 protein is CASSQRDSLKETQYF. For the CDR3, the DNA is TGTGCTAGCAGCCAACGGGACTCCCTGAAAGAGACCCAGTACTTC.

In this sample, this clonotype turned up a few times. The chain is built from TRBV6-2 or TRBV6-3 and TRBJ1-5; a weak D match, TRBD1 (5 bases). Germline-derived CDR1 and CDR2 are MNHEY and SVGEGT. With 6 bases removed from V and 9 bases from J, the gap between germline ends came to 9 bases. The CDR3 runs 11 residues. CDR3 region: CASSLGGPQHF. Written as DNA, the CDR3 is TGTGCCAGCAGCCTGGGGGGGCCCCAGCATTTT.

The chain has TRBV11-2 and TRBJ2-2; TRBD2 matches at 9 bases. Germline V CDR1 and CDR2: SGHAT, FQNNGV. V dropped 10 bases and J dropped 4; count of bases not matched to a gene: 16. The CDR3 is made up of 17 amino acids. CDR3 amino acids: CATSRLAGGPSTGELFF. In DNA form, the CDR3 reads TGTGCCACCTCAAGGCTGGCGGGAGGGCCTAGCACCGGGGAGCTGTTTTTT.

The rearrangement links TRBV7-9 to TRBJ2-1, with D unresolved. The ends were cut back, 1 base at V and 10 bases at J, with 11 bases in the middle. The germline V gene encodes CDR1 SEHNR and CDR2 FQNEAQ (reference sequence). This CDR3 has 13 residues. The CDR3 DNA is TGTGCCAGCAGCTTAGTAGCCCTGGGGGAGCAGTTCTTC. It translates to CASSLVALGEQFF. The full variable domain, completed using reference TRBV7-9 and TRBJ2-1, is DTGVSQNPRHKITKRGQNVTFRCDPISEHNRLYWYRQTLGQGPEFLTYFQNEAQLEKSRLLSDRFSAERPKGSFSTLEIQRTEQGDSAMYLCASSLVALGEQFFGPGTRLTVL.

This clonotype showed up just a few times. CDR3 DNA sequence: TGTGCCAGCAGCTTTTCTAGTCCCTACGAGCAGTACTTC. Its protein product is CASSFSSPYEQYF. The chain has TRBV7-9 and TRBJ2-7; D not certain. The V end was cut by 3 bases, the J end by 2 bases, with 8 bases between. The germline V gene has CDR1 SEHNR and CDR2 FQNEAQ (reference sequence). The CDR3 spans 13 residues.

This clonotype was counted between two and nine times. The chain couples TRBV9 to TRBJ2-4, with 8 nucleotides matching TRBD1. There are 16 residues in the CDR3. Germline loops: CDR1 SGDLS, CDR2 YYNGEE. J was trimmed by 0 bases and V by 3 bases; bases with no gene match: 5. The CDR3 is CASSAQGALAKNIQYF. The CDR3 nucleotides are TGTGCCAGCAGCGCCCAGGGGGCCCTAGCCAAAAACATTCAGTACTTC.

The V gene is TRBV3-1, the J gene TRBJ2-5; D perhaps matches TRBD1 (6 bases). The CDR3 runs 15 residues. Trimming cost V 4 bases and J 2 bases, with 14 bases left between them. Germline CDR1 and CDR2: LGHDT and YNNKEL (reference sequence). DNA for the CDR3: TGTGCCAGCAGCCTCAGGGGACCGGAACAAGAGACCCAGTACTTC. Translated, it gives CASSLRGPEQETQYF.

V gene TRBV20-1 combines with J gene TRBJ2-7, with 7 bases that match TRBD2. V lost 8 bases, J lost 3 bases, and 7 bases stayed unmatched. CDR3 size: 12 residues. Germline CDR1 DFQATT, CDR2 SNEGSKA (reference sequence). CDR3 region: CSLSGVVYEQYF. The CDR3 bases are TGCAGTTTGAGCGGGGTCGTCTACGAGCAGTACTTC.

This clonotype was found a few times. The chain uses TRBV29-1 and TRBJ2-1; maybe TRBD2 (8 bases). This CDR3 has 12 residues. V dropped 5 bases and J dropped 10 bases, with 15 bases sitting between them. Per the germline V gene, CDR1 is SQVTM and CDR2 is ANQGSEA. CDR3 protein: CSVREGAGEQFF. The CDR3, as DNA: TGCAGCGTTCGGGAGGGGGCCGGCGAGCAGTTCTTC.

The rearrangement joins TRBV6-1 to TRBJ2-5, with 7 bases aligning to TRBD2. The tail of the sequence fits TRBJ2-7 better, so the J call may be wrong. The CDR3 runs 14 residues. The germline V gene encodes CDR1 MNHNS and CDR2 SASEGT. CDR3 amino acids: CASRSGTIGYEQYF. The CDR3 DNA reads TGTGCCAGCAGGTCCGGGACTATCGGCTACGAGCAGTACTTC.

The CDR3 loop reads CASSSSGRADEQFF. The CDR3 nucleotides read TGCGCCAGCAGCTCTAGCGGGAGGGCCGATGAGCAGTTCTTC. The rearrangement links TRBV5-1 to TRBJ2-5; TRBD2 matches at 12 bases. The J call may be incorrect, as the DNA end agrees better with TRBJ2-1. Germline-derived CDR1 and CDR2 are SGHRS and YFSETQ. This CDR3 has 14 residues.